This T cell receptor (beta chain) originates from a study of blood T cell repertoires in COVID-19. Study details: Sites across the United States, Italy and Spain contributed samples from acute and convalescent COVID-19. T cells, B-cell-depleted T cells, or PBMCs provided the cDNA or gDNA that served as material.

Original processing notes: For nucleated cells, counts were estimated from reference gene primer amplification. Using immunoSEQ multiplex PCR, the repertoire was profiled, and TCRdb retains in-frame clones only, with some absent. Clone size and V and J calls were adopted from that table, with D and trimming inferred from the DNA. Here the sample spans about 150,000 clones, roughly 82% being singletons. V lost 4 bases and J lost 10; bases outside the gene matches: 8. Germline V gives CDR1 MGHDK, CDR2 SYGVNS. The CDR3 length is 15 residues. The specimen was peripheral blood. The V call is TRBV25-1, the J call TRBJ1-6; 9 bases agree with TRBD1. The origin of this receptor is a human donor with acute or convalescent COVID-19. The donor label of this sample is uncertain. CDR3 in DNA: TGTGCCAGCAGTGTAGGGACAGGGAGGGTATCACCCCTCCACTTT. Protein: CASSVGTGRVSPLHF. Looking up the rest from reference TRBV25-1 and TRBJ1-6 gives the full variable domain: EADIYQTPRYLVIGTGKKITLECSQTMGHDKMYWYQQDPGMELHLIHYSYGVNSTEKGDLSSESTVSRIRTEHFPLTLESARPSHTSQYLCASSVGTGRVSPLHFGNGTRLTVT.